The clone carrying this TCR beta chain came up a few times. Antigen: not known. This sample was taken from a study of CD8 T cells in ankylosing spondylitis. Study-wide results and limits: It appeared that ankylosing spondylitis blood was characterized by a TCR beta motif of roughly 8 highly homologous variants.

TCRdb analysed the 5' RACE reads with MiXCR anew, one entry per CDR3 protein. This sample carries about 200,000 distinct CDR3 sequences, 13% of them seen once, and the ten largest clones take about 15%. The CDR3 has 13 amino acids. Trimming cost V 3 bases and J 5 bases, with 11 bases left between them. The sequence was obtained from a male donor with ankylosing spondylitis or in good health (not recorded which). The sequenced sample was blood, either unsorted or a sorted T cell fraction (not recorded which). V and J are TRBV12-3 or TRBV12-4 and TRBJ2-7, with D perhaps matching TRBD1 (5 bases). DNA of the CDR3: TGTGCCAGCAGTTTTATCTGGGGCCACGAGCAGTACTTC. It is translated as CASSFIWGHEQYF.